These 17 T cell receptor beta chains came from one sample sequenced in a study of T cell responses to AZD1222 COVID-19 vaccine. Here immunoSEQ multiplex PCR was the method, and the copy in TCRdb shows in-frame clones only, minus some. The table records under 200,000 clones, more than 85% of them present only once. The material sequenced was peripheral blood, taken on day 0 of AZD1222 vaccination. The receptors were gathered from an adult in good health.

V gene TRBV29-1 combines with J gene TRBJ2-2; D gene ambiguous. CDR1 SQVTM and CDR2 ANQGSEA come from the germline V gene. The CDR3 is made up of 11 amino acids. V lost 4 bases, J lost 6 bases, and 6 bases lay in between. CDR3 residues: CSVVQSGELFF. CDR3 nucleotide sequence: TGCAGCGTTGTTCAGTCCGGGGAGCTGTTTTTT.

The CDR3, as DNA: TGTGCCAGCCGCCGGGGGGGCACTAACTATGGCTACACCTTC. It encodes CASRRGGTNYGYTF. The chain links TRBV28 to TRBJ1-2; tentatively, D is TRBD1 (6 bases). Trimming cost V 8 bases and J 0 bases, with 13 bases left between them. The CDR3 consists of 14 residues. Germline V gene data show CDR1 as MDHEN and CDR2 as SYDVKM.

This sequence joins TRBV10-1 and TRBJ2-3, with a possible D match to TRBD2 (6 bases). Looked up from germline, CDR1 is WNHNN and CDR2 is SYGVQD (reference sequence). V was cut by 0 bases and J by 1 base, with 8 bases left in between. This CDR3 contains 15 residues. CDR3 in amino acids: CASSESWEGTDTQYF. Written as DNA, the CDR3 is TGCGCCAGCAGTGAGTCGTGGGAGGGCACAGATACGCAGTATTTT.

The chain couples TRBV29-1 to TRBJ1-3; D is perhaps TRBD1 (6 bases). The ends were cut back, 6 bases at V and 2 bases at J, with 8 bases in the middle. The CDR3 totals 12 residues. Per the germline V gene, CDR1 is SQVTM and CDR2 is ANQGSEA. The CDR3 protein is CSVRQAGNTIYF. For the CDR3, the DNA is TGCAGCGTCAGACAGGCTGGAAACACCATATATTTT.

V usage is TRBV3-1 (or the pseudogene TRBV3-2) and J usage is TRBJ2-5, with D maybe TRBD2 (7 bases). Germline CDR1 reads LGHDT; CDR2 reads YNNKEL (reference sequence). The germline V and J ends were trimmed by 6 bases and 4 bases, with 18 bases remaining between them. There are 15 residues in the CDR3. Here the CDR3 reads CASSGTGGPGETQYF. The CDR3 nucleotides read TGTGCCAGCAGTGGAACCGGGGGGCCGGGAGAGACCCAGTACTTC.

The chain carries TRBV5-8 and TRBJ1-5; 8 bases fit TRBD1. Germline lookup yields CDR1 SGHTS and CDR2 YDEGEE. The V and J ends lost 3 bases and 6 bases, in that order; junction bases with no gene match: 5. The CDR3 sequence is 14 residues long. CDR3 nucleotides: TGTGCCAGCAGCTCCGGACAGGGCAGTCAGCCCCAGCATTTT. As protein: CASSSGQGSQPQHF.

The CDR3 DNA reads as TGTGCCAGTGGGTCCCCACCGGGAGGAGGGCAGCCCCAGCATTTT. As protein: CASGSPPGGGQPQHF. The chain has TRBV19 and TRBJ1-5; the D is unclear. Looked up from germline, CDR1 is LNHDA and CDR2 is SQIVND (reference sequence). The CDR3 runs to 15 residues. Deletions cut 8 bases from V and 7 bases from J, with 21 bases between.

The chain has TRBV18 and TRBJ1-6; TRBD1 is a possible D gene (5 bases). The CDR3 has 14 amino acids. Germline lookup yields CDR1 KGHSH and CDR2 LQKENI. The V end was cut by 1 base, the J end by 12 bases, with 13 bases between. The DNA of the CDR3 is TGTGCCAGCTCACCACGGGGGTCGATGGAACCCCTCCACTTT. Its protein is CASSPRGSMEPLHF.

J is TRBJ2-5 and V is TRBV10-1; D is unclear. With 3 bases removed from V and 4 bases from J, the gap between germline ends came to 12 bases. CDR3 length equals 14 residues. Germline CDR1 reads WNHNN; CDR2 reads SYGVQD (reference sequence). CDR3 sequence: CASSEDGRLETQYF. CDR3 coding DNA: TGCGCCAGCAGTGAAGACGGGCGCTTAGAGACCCAGTACTTC.

This chain uses TRBV19 with TRBJ2-5, with D unclear. The CDR3 runs 13 residues. Trimming cost V 8 bases and J 0 bases, with 10 bases left between them. From germline, CDR1 is LNHDA and CDR2 SQIVND (reference sequence). The CDR3 DNA reads as TGTGCCAGTGGAAGGGCGTACCAAGAGACCCAGTACTTC. As protein: CASGRAYQETQYF.

The CDR3 is CASSYSRSDKRWVHSNQPQHF. Here the CDR3 DNA reads TGTGCCAGCAGTTACTCTAGGTCCGACAAAAGGTGGGTCCATAGCAATCAGCCCCAGCATTTT. The chain carries TRBV6-2 or TRBV6-3 and TRBJ1-5; D is undetermined. The CDR3 is 21 amino acids. Trimming removed 0 bases from V and 0 bases from J, with 24 bases in between. Germline CDR1 MNHEY, CDR2 SVGEGT.

The chain has TRBV6-5 and TRBJ1-1, with a tentative D call TRBD1 (6 bases). The CDR3 runs 15 residues. V lost 4 bases and J 0 bases, leaving 12 bases between the germline ends. Looked up from germline, CDR1 is MNHEY and CDR2 is SVGAGI. The CDR3 spells CASSSLTGMNTEAFF. DNA for the CDR3: TGTGCCAGCAGTTCCCTGACAGGAATGAACACTGAAGCTTTCTTT.

The chain carries TRBV14 and TRBJ2-4, with 8 bases identical to TRBD1. Unmatched junction bases numbered 9, after V lost 3 bases and J lost 2 bases. Germline CDR1 reads SGHDN; CDR2 reads FVKESK. This CDR3 is 17 amino acids long. CDR3 nucleotide sequence: TGTGCCAGCAGCCAGGACTTAACAGGGGGTTCCAAAAACATTCAGTACTTC. Its translation: CASSQDLTGGSKNIQYF. Variable domain in full (rest from reference TRBV14 and TRBJ2-4): EAGVTQFPSHSVIEKGQTVTLRCDPISGHDNLYWYRRVMGKEIKFLLHFVKESKQDESGMPNNRFLAERTGGTYSTLKVQPAELEDSGVYFCASSQDLTGGSKNIQYFGAGTRLSVL.

CDR3 residues: CASSLSWANTEAFF. As DNA, the CDR3 is TGTGCCAGCAGTTTATCATGGGCAAACACTGAAGCTTTCTTT. The chain recombines TRBV27 with TRBJ1-1; D gene unclear. Trimming stripped 0 bases from V and 2 bases from J, with 7 bases between. This CDR3 has 14 residues. Germline CDR1 MNHEY, CDR2 SMNVEV (reference sequence).

CDR3 in amino acids: CASSQRPGLAGDGSYNEQFF. CDR3 in DNA: TGTGCCAGCAGCCAAAGACCGGGACTAGCGGGAGATGGCTCCTACAATGAGCAGTTCTTC. V and J are TRBV14 and TRBJ2-1, with TRBD2 matching over 14 bases. The junction had 9 bases not matched to a gene; V was cut back by 2 bases and J by 0 bases. Germline V lookup: CDR1 SGHDN, CDR2 FVKESK. The CDR3 runs 20 residues. The variable domain in full, with the rest retrieved from reference TRBV14 and TRBJ2-1, is EAGVTQFPSHSVIEKGQTVTLRCDPISGHDNLYWYRRVMGKEIKFLLHFVKESKQDESGMPNNRFLAERTGGTYSTLKVQPAELEDSGVYFCASSQRPGLAGDGSYNEQFFGPGTRLTVL.

For this clone: The DNA is omitted, as the CDR3 cannot be located on it reliably, and the CDR3 follows TCRdb's listing. The V and J genes are TRBV27 and TRBJ1-5; TRBD1 reflects the table's D call only, with no check against the DNA. Germline lookup yields CDR1 MNHEY and CDR2 SMNVEV (reference sequence). The CDR3 comprises 16 residues, both ends counted. Here the CDR3 reads CASSTSTVQGNQPQHF.

This clone was observed once. CDR3 sequence (DNA): TGTGCCAGCAGTTTAAGCCTAGCGGGGCACAATGAGCAGTTCTTC. Its translation: CASSLSLAGHNEQFF. The chain couples TRBV27 to TRBJ2-1; TRBD2 matches at 9 bases. Looked up from germline, CDR1 is MNHEY and CDR2 is SMNVEV (reference sequence). Unmatched junction bases numbered 4, after V lost 2 bases and J lost 5 bases. CDR3 length: 15 residues.